This entry describes one T cell receptor beta chain. The CDR3 has 16 residues. The junction had 7 bases not matched to a gene; V was cut back by 1 base and J by 2 bases. CDR1 MDHEN and CDR2 SYDVKM come from the germline V gene. Those who participated ranged in age from roughly 18 to 89 years and resided in 20 to 25 US areas. Membership in each cohort depended on participant-reported clinical history. Recovered Cohort 3 donors showed two negative PCRs, clearance, or symptom resolution. The data were taken from a study of blood T cell repertoires in COVID-19. Measured with immunoSEQ multiplex PCR; TCRdb has only the in-frame clones, and not every one. The table lists hundreds of thousands of clones, around 89% of them singletons.

V and J are TRBV28 and TRBJ2-7; 8 bases line up with TRBD2. The specimen sequenced was PBMCs or T cells enriched from blood (not recorded which). The TCR was taken from a man aged 30 to 45 who had recovered from COVID-19. CDR3 residues: CASSLSPGAGAYEQYF. CDR3 DNA: TGTGCCAGCAGTTTATCCCCTGGAGCGGGAGCCTACGAGCAGTACTTC.